This is a list of T cell receptor beta chains from one sample in a study of vaccination and CD4 T cells after COVID-19. TCRdb called the PCR reads again in MiXCR, with one record for every CDR3 protein. The table lists roughly 20,000 distinct CDR3 sequences, approximately 40% of them singletons. Antigens of these TCRs are unknown. The sequencing here drew on CD4+ T cells from blood, cultured in vitro, taken after SARS-CoV-2 vaccination. These receptors all come from a human donor who had recovered from COVID-19. Both conserved end residues are part of each CDR3. D genes are given only for firm matches. The size of a clone is reported for some rows only, either as once, few or many, or as a class for expanded clones.

len	v_gene	abundance	d_gene	j_gene	CDR3aa	CDR3nt
16	TRBV6-2/TRBV6-3	-	TRBD1	TRBJ2-2	CASRKTGGTNTGELFF	TGTGCCAGCAGAAAGACAGGGGGAACGAACACCGGGGAGCTGTTTTTT
15	TRBV6-5	few	-	TRBJ2-5	CASSYSSGREETQYF	TGTGCCAGCAGTTACTCCTCGGGCAGGGAAGAGACCCAGTACTTC
16	TRBV7-3	-	-	TRBJ2-2	CASSPLAAANTGELFF	TGTGCCAGCAGCCCATTAGCGGCAGCGAACACCGGGGAGCTGTTTTTT
15	TRBV10-2	-	-	TRBJ1-2	CASSRGGQSLYGYTF	TGCGCCAGCTCCCGAGGCGGACAAAGTCTCTATGGCTACACCTTC
15	TRBV20-1	medium-sized	-	TRBJ1-5	CSASPSAGNNQPQHF	TGCAGTGCTAGTCCGTCAGCGGGTAACAATCAGCCCCAGCATTTT
17	TRBV21-1	-	-	TRBJ2-1	CASSRTTGVLSYNEQFF	TGTGCCAGCAGCAGAACTACAGGGGTATTGTCCTACAATGAGCAGTTCTTC
13	TRBV21-1	-	-	TRBJ1-1	CASRRQGSSEAFF	TGTGCCAGCAGGCGACAGGGGAGCTCTGAAGCTTTCTTT
16	TRBV19	-	TRBD1	TRBJ1-2	CASSTRNPRQGGGYTF	TGTGCCAGTAGTACCAGGAATCCAAGACAGGGCGGCGGCTACACCTTC
11	TRBV12-3/TRBV12-4	once	-	TRBJ1-1	CASSLAGEAFF	TGTGCCAGCAGTTTAGCTGGGGAAGCTTTCTTT
14	TRBV12-3/TRBV12-4	few	-	TRBJ1-5	CASSHGFLNQPQHF	TGTGCCAGCAGCCATGGATTCCTTAATCAGCCCCAGCATTTT
16	TRBV27	few	-	TRBJ1-5	CASSRSRVGNNQPQHF	TGTGCCAGCAGTAGGAGTCGGGTAGGTAATAATCAGCCCCAGCATTTT